The 32 T cell receptor beta chains listed next were all sequenced from one sample in a study of T cells in Graves' hyperthyroidism and ophthalmopathy. TCR beta CDR3 regions were amplified from RNA transcripts. The primer set for the first-round RT-PCR of the TCR CDR3 was HTBI. Each CDR3 protein gets one entry after TCRdb re-called the multiplex PCR reads with MiXCR. The data show about 300,000 distinct CDR3 sequences, about an eighth seen once. Sequences were obtained from blood. The receptor set was obtained from a woman aged 25 to 45 with Graves' hyperthyroidism that later progressed to Graves' ophthalmopathy.

This clonotype came up many times. The chain is built from TRBV18 and TRBJ2-5, with 10 bases identical to TRBD1. CDR1 KGHSH and CDR2 LQKENI come from the germline V gene. CDR3 length: 16 residues. The V segment lost 0 bases and the J segment 2 bases; nucleotides outside the gene matches: 3. CDR3: CASSPPTGGGQETQYF. The CDR3 region has the DNA TGTGCCAGCTCACCACCGACAGGGGGCGGTCAAGAGACCCAGTACTTC.

This clonotype was recorded at least ten times. The chain recombines TRBV7-8 with TRBJ2-1; D gene unclear. CDR3 length: 13 residues. The V gene lost 3 bases and the J gene lost 2 bases, with 5 bases spanning the gap. The germline V gene encodes CDR1 SGHVS and CDR2 FQNEAQ. DNA of the CDR3: TGTGCCAGCAGCTTTTCCCCCTACAATGAGCAGTTCTTC. The encoded protein is CASSFSPYNEQFF.

About this clonotype: The junction does not match germline at one end; this may be a read error. The chain links TRBV29-1 to TRBJ2-1, with D perhaps TRBD1 (5 bases). Germline V gene data show CDR1 as SQVTM and CDR2 as ANQGSEA. The CDR3 loop spans 15 amino acids. The CDR3 nucleotides are TGCAGCGTTGGTAAGGGGTCATTCTCTTACAATGGGCAGTTCTTC. It codes for CSVGKGSFSYNGQFF.

This clonotype was observed many times. This chain links TRBV24-1 with TRBJ2-1, with TRBD1 matching over 9 bases. The germline CDR1 and CDR2 sequences are KGHDR and SFDVKD. The CDR3 runs to 16 residues. The J segment lost 8 bases and the V segment lost 9 bases, leaving 16 bases of the junction unmatched. CDR3 nucleotides: TGTGCCACCTCCAACCCTCCGGGACAGGGAAGCCATGAGCAGTTCTTC. It is translated as CATSNPPGQGSHEQFF.

This clonotype showed up many times. The J gene is TRBJ2-1, the V gene TRBV15, with 10 bases matching TRBD2. There are 15 residues in the CDR3. Germline loops: CDR1 LNHNV, CDR2 YYDKDF (reference sequence). With V trimmed by 0 bases and J by 10 bases, 6 bases remained unmatched. CDR3: CATSREAGGIGEQFF. In DNA form, the CDR3 reads TGTGCCACCAGCAGAGAAGCGGGAGGGATTGGGGAGCAGTTCTTC.

The CDR3 coding sequence is TGTGCCAGGAGGGGACAGGGTTTTTACAATGAGCAGTTCTTC. It yields the protein CARRGQGFYNEQFF. V is TRBV2 and J is TRBJ2-1; 9 positions agree with TRBD1. This CDR3 has 14 residues. V dropped 9 bases and J dropped 4; count of bases not matched to a gene: 7. Germline CDR1 is SNHLY and CDR2 is FYNNEI.

This clonotype has ten or more counts. This chain uses TRBV7-3 with TRBJ2-1; tentative D call: TRBD2 (6 bases). The germline V gene encodes CDR1 SGHTA and CDR2 FQGTGA. This CDR3 has 14 residues. Trimming cost V 0 bases and J 7 bases, with 10 bases left between them. In nucleotides, the CDR3 is TGTGCCAGCAGCTTAACGAGCAGCGGGAATGAGCAGTTCTTC. Its translation is CASSLTSSGNEQFF.

Regarding this clonotype: One base away lies a much larger clone, so this may be a sequencing read error. This rearrangement joins TRBV18 to TRBJ1-3, with no clear D. The V gene's germline CDR1 is KGHSH and CDR2 LQKENI. CDR3 size: 16 residues. The CDR3 spells CANSPPIGSSGNTIYF. As DNA, the CDR3 is TGTGCCAACTCACCACCGATTGGAAGCTCTGGAAACACCATATATTTT.

V usage is TRBV6-5 and J usage is TRBJ1-5; 8 bases match TRBD1. V lost 1 base to trimming and J lost 7 bases; unmatched junction nucleotides: 12. The CDR3 has 17 residues. Germline CDR1 and CDR2: MNHEY and SVGAGI. The CDR3, as DNA: TGTGCCAGCAGTTACTGGGCGACAGGGGAGGGGAGACAGCCCCAGCATTTT. It yields the protein CASSYWATGEGRQPQHF.

The V and J genes are TRBV5-4 and TRBJ2-3; 7 bases fit TRBD1. Per germline, CDR1 SGHNT and CDR2 YYREEE (reference sequence). The CDR3 covers 16 residues. J was trimmed by 2 bases and V by 4 bases; bases with no gene match: 10. CDR3 sequence reads: CASSTEIDRATDTQYF. In DNA, the CDR3 is TGTGCCAGCAGCACGGAAATTGACAGGGCCACAGATACGCAGTATTTT.

This clonotype has ten or more counts. The rearrangement links TRBV6-2 or TRBV6-3 to TRBJ2-7; no clear D. V gave up 7 bases and J gave up 2 bases, with 12 bases separating them. The length of the CDR3 is 13 residues. Per germline, CDR1 MNHEY and CDR2 SVGEGT. The CDR3 sequence is CASTQRLPYEQYF. Written as DNA, the CDR3 is TGTGCCAGCACCCAACGGCTCCCCTACGAGCAGTACTTC.

This clonotype was recorded at least ten times. This rearrangement joins TRBV6-1 to TRBJ2-3; TRBD2 matches at 11 bases. V shed 5 bases, J shed 8 bases, and the junction held 12 bases outside the gene matches. The CDR3 totals 16 residues. Germline-derived CDR1 and CDR2 are MNHNS and SASEGT. The CDR3 DNA is TGTGCCAGCAGTCGCTTAGCGGGAGGGAGGATCGGTACGCAGTATTTT. Protein sequence: CASSRLAGGRIGTQYF.

This clonotype was recorded at least ten times. This chain connects TRBV20-1 to TRBJ2-5; the match to TRBD1 covers 9 bases. V was pared by 2 bases and J by 3 bases, with 1 base of the junction left unmatched. The CDR3 spans 13 residues. Germline loops: CDR1 DFQATT, CDR2 SNEGSKA (reference sequence). CDR3 residues: CSARRTGEETQYF. The CDR3 DNA follows: TGCAGTGCTAGAAGGACAGGGGAAGAGACCCAGTACTTC.

The chain joins TRBV11-1 to TRBJ2-7; no reliable D call. Trimming pared 5 bases from V and 2 bases from J, leaving 22 bases between. CDR1 is SGHAT and CDR2 is FQDESV in the germline V gene (reference sequence). The CDR3 runs to 17 residues. CDR3 protein: CASSAGRWAERTYEQYF. DNA of the CDR3: TGTGCCAGCAGCGCCGGACGGTGGGCAGAAAGAACCTACGAGCAGTACTTC.

Remarks on this clonotype: This may come from a read error, since a much larger clone is one base off. This chain links TRBV6-1 with TRBJ2-6; D might be TRBD1 or TRBD2, each matching 5 bases. Germline CDR1 reads MNHNS; CDR2 reads SASEGT. CDR3 length: 17 amino acids. The germline V and J ends were trimmed by 6 bases and 1 base, with 16 bases remaining between them. CDR3 coding DNA: TGTGCCAGCAGGGAGATAGAGGGGCGATCTGGGGCCAACGTCCTGACTTTC. This codes for CASREIEGRSGANVLTF.

This clonotype was found many times. The chain links TRBV7-9 to TRBJ1-1; D not resolved. Germline V gene lookup returns CDR1 SEHNR and CDR2 FQNEAQ (reference sequence). V lost 7 bases to trimming and J lost 5 bases, with 8 bases between them. The CDR3 length is 11 residues. The CDR3 loop reads CASTWETEAFF. Here the CDR3 DNA reads TGTGCCAGCACCTGGGAGACTGAAGCTTTCTTT. Combining the CDR3 with reference TRBV7-9 and TRBJ1-1 gives the whole variable domain DTGVSQNPRHKITKRGQNVTFRCDPISEHNRLYWYRQTLGQGPEFLTYFQNEAQLEKSRLLSDRFSAERPKGSFSTLEIQRTEQGDSAMYLCASTWETEAFFGQGTRLTVV.

Worth noting for this clonotype: It may be a read error: a sequence one base away is much more abundant. This CDR3 is missing its conserved last phenylalanine or tryptophan, likely due to a read error. This sequence joins TRBV7-2 and TRBJ2-2; 8 positions agree with TRBD2. Germline V CDR1 and CDR2: SGHTA, FQGNSA. The CDR3 loop spans 17 amino acids. Trimming removed 5 bases from V and 1 base from J; junction bases left unmatched: 9. The CDR3 is CASSGRGLERNTGELFS. CDR3 DNA sequence: TGTGCCAGCAGCGGGAGGGGACTAGAGCGGAACACCGGGGAGCTGTTTTCT.

This clonotype occurred many times. V gene TRBV28 combines with J gene TRBJ2-1; 8 nucleotides match TRBD2. Germline values: CDR1 MDHEN, CDR2 SYDVKM. The CDR3 covers 16 residues. Trimming cost V 1 base and J 6 bases; bases outside gene matches: 8. For the CDR3, the DNA is TGTGCCAGCAGTTTATCGGGGCCGGGAGGGCCCAATGAGCAGTTCTTC. Translation gives CASSLSGPGGPNEQFF.

This clonotype is large in the sample. CDR3 in amino acids: CASTALEWLGETQYF. CDR3 coding DNA: TGTGCCAGCACCGCGTTGGAATGGCTAGGGGAGACCCAGTACTTC. The rearrangement joins TRBV11-1 to TRBJ2-5, with D uncertain. The CDR3 spans 15 residues. Trimming left V 7 bases short and J 5 bases short, with 20 bases between. Germline V gene lookup returns CDR1 SGHAT and CDR2 FQDESV (reference sequence).

V usage is TRBV5-1 and J usage is TRBJ2-3; possibly TRBD1 for D (5 bases). Trimming removed 2 bases at V and 1 base at J, with 11 bases between. CDR1 is SGHRS and CDR2 is YFSETQ in the germline V gene. CDR3 size: 15 residues. The CDR3 bases are TGCGCCAGCAGCTTAGGGGCCGCTGGCACAGATACGCAGTATTTT. Protein sequence: CASSLGAAGTDTQYF. Full variable domain (missing parts from reference TRBV5-1 and TRBJ2-3): KAGVTQTPRYLIKTRGQQVTLSCSPISGHRSVSWYQQTPGQGLQFLFEYFSETQRNKGNFPGRFSGRQFSNSRSEMNVSTLELGDSALYLCASSLGAAGTDTQYFGPGTRLTVL.

This clonotype was counted a few times. The gene calls are TRBV4-1 and TRBJ1-4; tentative D call: TRBD1 (6 bases). This CDR3 is built from 17 residues. The V gene lost 1 base and the J gene lost 2 bases, with 14 bases spanning the gap. Germline lookup yields CDR1 MGHRA and CDR2 YSYEKL. For the CDR3, the DNA is TGCGCCAGCAGCCAAGGGTCGTGGGGGGCGACTAATGAAAAACTGTTTTTT. It translates to CASSQGSWGATNEKLFF.

This clonotype turned up a few times. A junction boundary mismatches the germline segment, possibly from a read error. The gene calls are TRBV28 and TRBJ2-5; TRBD2 is a possible D gene (6 bases). Germline CDR1 and CDR2: MDHEN and SYDVKM. The CDR3 runs 15 residues. The CDR3 region is CASSGVGGLGGTQHF. CDR3 DNA: TGTGCCAGCAGTGGGGTCGGTGGCCTTGGCGGGACTCAGCACTTC.

This clonotype was observed at least ten times. The rearrangement uses TRBV20-1 and TRBJ1-6; no definite D call. Germline CDR1 DFQATT, CDR2 SNEGSKA (reference sequence). This CDR3 is built from 16 residues. Trimming pared 5 bases from V and 0 bases from J, leaving 14 bases between. The CDR3 loop reads CSAGKGLSSYNSPLHF. The CDR3 coding sequence is TGCAGTGCTGGGAAGGGTCTTAGCTCCTATAATTCACCCCTCCACTTT.

This clonotype was detected a few times. The V gene is TRBV27, the J gene TRBJ2-2, with 12 bases fitting TRBD1. Germline lookup yields CDR1 MNHEY and CDR2 SMNVEV (reference sequence). CDR3 size: 18 residues. V dropped 11 bases and J dropped 4; count of bases not matched to a gene: 17. CDR3 residues: CASFTGTGGRYGTGELFF. The CDR3 DNA reads as TGTGCCTCCTTTACCGGGACAGGGGGCAGGTATGGCACCGGGGAGCTGTTTTTT.

This clonotype was detected ten times or more. The rearrangement joins TRBV9 to TRBJ2-7; unclear D gene. V was shortened by 0 bases and J by 5 bases, with 15 bases between the two germline ends. The CDR3 is 15 amino acids. The germline gives CDR1 SGDLS, CDR2 YYNGEE. The CDR3 coding sequence is TGTGCCAGCAGCGTAGCTAACTCCAGGATTAACGAGCAGTACTTC. It translates to CASSVANSRINEQYF. Using reference TRBV9 and TRBJ2-7 for the parts outside the CDR3, the full variable domain is DSGVTQTPKHLITATGQRVTLRCSPRSGDLSVYWYQQSLDQGLQFLIQYYNGEERAKGNILERFSAQQFPDLHSELNLSSLELGDSALYFCASSVANSRINEQYFGPGTRLTVT.

The chain recombines TRBV19 with TRBJ1-5; D unclear. Per germline, CDR1 LNHDA and CDR2 SQIVND (reference sequence). This CDR3 spans 18 amino acids. Trimming left V 3 bases short and J 3 bases short, with 21 bases between. CDR3 in amino acids: CASSMRRRYWKANQPQHF. CDR3 DNA sequence: TGTGCCAGTAGTATGAGGCGGAGGTATTGGAAAGCCAATCAGCCCCAGCATTTT.

This clonotype appeared many times. This chain connects TRBV15 to TRBJ2-1; D gene ambiguous. Trimming cost V 5 bases and J 0 bases, with 14 bases left between them. Germline CDR1 is LNHNV and CDR2 is YYDKDF (reference sequence). This CDR3 contains 16 residues. CDR3: CATSQSPEFSYNEQFF. The CDR3 nucleotides read TGTGCCACCAGCCAGAGCCCAGAGTTCTCCTACAATGAGCAGTTCTTC.

This clonotype was found a few times. V and J are TRBV28 and TRBJ1-2; 11 nucleotides match TRBD1. With 6 bases clipped from V and 4 bases from J, the junction kept 7 bases outside the gene matches. The CDR3 covers 15 residues. The germline CDR1 and CDR2 sequences are MDHEN and SYDVKM. The CDR3 DNA reads TGTGCCAGCAGGCCCGGGACAGGGGGTATCTATGGCTACACCTTC. Its protein product is CASRPGTGGIYGYTF.

This clonotype was observed at least ten times. V and J are TRBV7-2 and TRBJ1-1; 7 bases align to TRBD1. J gave up 11 bases and V 3 bases, and 6 bases lay outside the gene matches. Germline CDR1 is SGHTA and CDR2 is FQGNSA. CDR3 length: 12 amino acids. The CDR3 here is CASSFPGTDAFF. DNA for the CDR3: TGTGCCAGCAGCTTCCCCGGGACAGATGCTTTCTTT.

Worth noting for this clonotype: A much larger clone lies a single base off, so this may be a read error. The chain has TRBV24-1 and TRBJ2-7, with unresolved D. The germline V gene has CDR1 KGHDR and CDR2 SFDVKD. This CDR3 is built from 14 residues. Trimming removed 6 bases from V and 6 bases from J, with 17 bases in between. CDR3 nucleotides: TGTGCCACCAGTAGGGCTCGATTAGCTTCCGAGCAGTACTTC. It specifies CATSRARLASEQYF.

The rearrangement links TRBV11-2 to TRBJ1-6; TRBD1 matches at 9 bases. Germline CDR1 is SGHAT and CDR2 is FQNNGV. CDR3 size: 14 residues. V trimming: 6 bases; J trimming: 14 bases; junction bases outside the gene matches: 11. The CDR3 here is CASRAGTGKTALHF. CDR3 sequence (DNA): TGTGCCAGCAGGGCCGGGACAGGGAAAACTGCCCTCCACTTT. The full variable domain, completed using reference TRBV11-2 and TRBJ1-6, is EAGVAQSPRYKIIEKRQSVAFWCNPISGHATLYWYQQILGQGPKLLIQFQNNGVVDDSQLPKDRFSAERLKGVDSTLKIQPAKLEDSAVYLCASRAGTGKTALHFGNGTRLTVT.

Only a few counts were recorded for this clonotype. The V gene is TRBV20-1, the J gene TRBJ2-1, with D hard to call. Per the germline V gene, CDR1 is DFQATT and CDR2 is SNEGSKA (reference sequence). This CDR3 comprises 12 residues. With 0 bases removed from V and 10 bases from J, the gap between germline ends came to 10 bases. The DNA for the CDR3 is TGCAGTGCTAGAGATCTCGGCTCAGAGCAGTTCTTC. It translates to CSARDLGSEQFF.